One sample yielded the 6 T cell receptor beta chains listed below, sequenced in a study of T cells after yellow fever vaccination. Each CDR3 protein gets one entry after TCRdb re-called the 5' RACE reads with MiXCR. The sample comprises hundreds of thousands of distinct CDR3 sequences, around 12% of which are singletons, and just under 15% rests with the top ten. This specimen was PBMCs, taken on the day of the yellow fever booster vaccination. Receptors were obtained from a man aged 25-40 years who received the YFV17D yellow fever vaccine.

The chain employs TRBV30 and TRBJ1-2; possible D gene TRBD1, 6 bases. CDR1 and CDR2 from the germline V gene are GTSNPN and SVGIG (reference sequence). The CDR3 covers 12 residues. V shed 2 bases and J shed 12 bases, with 16 bases lying between them. CDR3 bases: TGTGCCTGGAGTAACTACAGGGTGGCGAACACCTTC. This codes for CAWSNYRVANTF. The full variable domain, with the rest looked up from reference TRBV30 and TRBJ1-2, is SQTIHQWPATLVQPVGSPLSLECTVEGTSNPNLYWYRQAAGRGLQLLFYSVGIGQISSEVPQNLSASRPQDRQFILSSKKLLLSDSGFYLCAWSNYRVANTFGSGTRLTVV.

This clonotype has more than one count but fewer than ten. V usage is TRBV7-3 and J usage is TRBJ1-1; tentative D call: TRBD1 (5 bases). CDR3 length: 14 residues. Trimming stripped 4 bases from V and 10 bases from J, with 19 bases between. Germline V CDR1 and CDR2: SGHTA, FQGTGA. The CDR3 DNA reads as TGTGCCAGCAGCTCGGGGGACTCAGCGGCTGGAGCTTTCTTT. Translated, it gives CASSSGDSAAGAFF.

The sample holds a few counts of this clonotype. The chain combines TRBV30 with TRBJ1-4; D is possibly TRBD1 (5 bases). Trimming took 0 bases from V and 2 from J, leaving 10 bases between them. CDR1 and CDR2 from the germline V gene are GTSNPN and SVGIG (reference sequence). The CDR3 consists of 15 residues. CDR3 nucleotides: TGTGCCTGGAGTGTAGTAAGGGGCACTAATGAAAAACTGTTTTTT. This encodes CAWSVVRGTNEKLFF.

This clonotype has more than one count but fewer than ten. The CDR3 here is CASSVGNRDSTDTQYF. The DNA of the CDR3 is TGCGCCAGCAGCGTGGGAAACAGGGACAGCACAGATACGCAGTATTTT. This rearrangement joins TRBV5-1 to TRBJ2-3; D is perhaps TRBD1 (6 bases). V was clipped by 4 bases and J by 0 bases, with 15 bases between them. The CDR3 length is 16 residues. CDR1 is SGHRS and CDR2 is YFSETQ in the germline V gene.

V gene TRBV12-3 or TRBV12-4 combines with J gene TRBJ1-2; perhaps TRBD1 as D (6 bases). V was shortened by 6 bases and J by 6 bases, with 11 bases between the two germline ends. The CDR3 loop spans 12 amino acids. The CDR3 loop is CASSPGTHGYTF. CDR3 nucleotide sequence: TGTGCCAGCAGCCCCGGGACACATGGCTACACCTTC.

The chain is built from TRBV20-1 and TRBJ2-1; 13 nucleotides match TRBD2. With 7 bases clipped from V and 0 bases from J, the junction kept 21 bases outside the gene matches. The CDR3 extends over 21 amino acids. Germline CDR1 is DFQATT and CDR2 is SNEGSKA (reference sequence). CDR3 DNA sequence: TGCAGTGGGATTCCATTATACCCCGGACTAGCGGGAGAGAGCTCCTACAATGAGCAGTTCTTC. Translated: CSGIPLYPGLAGESSYNEQFF.